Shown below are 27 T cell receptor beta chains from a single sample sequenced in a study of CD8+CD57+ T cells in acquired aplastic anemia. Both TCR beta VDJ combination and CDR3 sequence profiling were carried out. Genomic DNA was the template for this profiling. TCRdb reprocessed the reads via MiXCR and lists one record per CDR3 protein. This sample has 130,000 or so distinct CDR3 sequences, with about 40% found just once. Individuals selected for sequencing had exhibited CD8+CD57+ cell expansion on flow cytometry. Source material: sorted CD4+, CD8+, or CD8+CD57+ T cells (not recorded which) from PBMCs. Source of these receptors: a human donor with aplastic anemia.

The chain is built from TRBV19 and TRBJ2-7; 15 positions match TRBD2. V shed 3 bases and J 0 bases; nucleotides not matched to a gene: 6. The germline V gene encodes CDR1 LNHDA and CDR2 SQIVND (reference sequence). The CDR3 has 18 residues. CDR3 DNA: TGTGCCAGTAGTATGGGACTAGCGGGGGGAACTTACTCCTACGAGCAGTACTTC. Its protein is CASSMGLAGGTYSYEQYF.

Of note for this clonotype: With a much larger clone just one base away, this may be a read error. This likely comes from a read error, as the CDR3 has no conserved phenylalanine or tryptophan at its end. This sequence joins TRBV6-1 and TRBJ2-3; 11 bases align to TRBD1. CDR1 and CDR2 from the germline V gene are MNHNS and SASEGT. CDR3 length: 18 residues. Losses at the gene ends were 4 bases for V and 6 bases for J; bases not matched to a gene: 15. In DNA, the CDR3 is TGTGCCAGCAGTGTCCACGGACAGGGGGCGAATGGAAGGGATACGCAGTATTCT. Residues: CASSVHGQGANGRDTQYS.

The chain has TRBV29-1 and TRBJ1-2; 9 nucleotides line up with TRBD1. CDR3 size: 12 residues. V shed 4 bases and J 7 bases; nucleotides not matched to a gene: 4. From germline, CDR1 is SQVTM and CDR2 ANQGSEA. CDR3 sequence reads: CSVGTGEAGYTF. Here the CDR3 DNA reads TGCAGCGTTGGGACAGGGGAGGCTGGCTACACCTTC.

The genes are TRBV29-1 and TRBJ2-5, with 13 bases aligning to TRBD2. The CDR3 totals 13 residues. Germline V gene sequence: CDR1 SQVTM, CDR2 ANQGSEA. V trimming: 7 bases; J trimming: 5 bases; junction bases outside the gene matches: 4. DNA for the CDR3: TGCAGCGGACGACTAGCGGGGGGTGAGACCCAGTACTTC. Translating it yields CSGRLAGGETQYF.

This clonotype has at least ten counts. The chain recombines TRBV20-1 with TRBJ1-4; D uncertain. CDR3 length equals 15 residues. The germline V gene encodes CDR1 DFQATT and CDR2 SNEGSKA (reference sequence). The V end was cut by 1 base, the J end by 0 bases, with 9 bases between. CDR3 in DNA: TGCAGTGCTAGAGTCGCCTTGACAACTAATGAAAAACTGTTTTTT. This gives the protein CSARVALTTNEKLFF.

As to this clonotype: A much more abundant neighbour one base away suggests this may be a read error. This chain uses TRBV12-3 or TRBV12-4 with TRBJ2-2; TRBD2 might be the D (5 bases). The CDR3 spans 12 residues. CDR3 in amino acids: CASSPSTGELLF. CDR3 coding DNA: TGTGCCAGCAGTCCCTCCACCGGGGAGCTGCTTTTT.

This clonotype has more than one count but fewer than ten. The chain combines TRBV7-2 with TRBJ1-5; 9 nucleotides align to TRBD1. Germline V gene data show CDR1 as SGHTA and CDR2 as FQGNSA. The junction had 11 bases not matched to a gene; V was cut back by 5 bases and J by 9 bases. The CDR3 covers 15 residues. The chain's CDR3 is CASSPLGQGGGPQHF. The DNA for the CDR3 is TGTGCCAGCAGCCCCCTGGGACAGGGCGGGGGGCCCCAGCATTTT.

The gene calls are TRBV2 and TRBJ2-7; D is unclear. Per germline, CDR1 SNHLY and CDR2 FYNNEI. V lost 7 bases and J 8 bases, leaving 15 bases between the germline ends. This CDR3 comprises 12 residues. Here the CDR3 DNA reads TGTGCCAGCACGGCGGCTGCGATTCAGCAGTACTTC. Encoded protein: CASTAAAIQQYF.

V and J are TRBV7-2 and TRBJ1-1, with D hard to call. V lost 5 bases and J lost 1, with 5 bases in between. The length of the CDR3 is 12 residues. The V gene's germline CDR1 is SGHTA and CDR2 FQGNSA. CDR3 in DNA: TGTGCCAGCAGCGCCCAGAACACTGAAGCTTTCTTT. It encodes CASSAQNTEAFF.

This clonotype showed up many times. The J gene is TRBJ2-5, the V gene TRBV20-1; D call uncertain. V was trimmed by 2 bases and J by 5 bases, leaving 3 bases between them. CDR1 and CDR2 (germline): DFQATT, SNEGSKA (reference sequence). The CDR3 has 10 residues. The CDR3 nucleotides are TGCAGTGCTAGAAGGGAGACCCAGTACTTC. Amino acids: CSARRETQYF.

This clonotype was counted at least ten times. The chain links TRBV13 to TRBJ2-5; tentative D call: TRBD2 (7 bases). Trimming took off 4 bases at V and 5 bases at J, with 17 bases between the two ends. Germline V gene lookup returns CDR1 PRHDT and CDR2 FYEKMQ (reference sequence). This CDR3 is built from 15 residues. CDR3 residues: CASSSVGGREETQYF. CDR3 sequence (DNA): TGTGCCAGCAGCTCGGTGGGGGGGCGAGAGGAGACCCAGTACTTC.

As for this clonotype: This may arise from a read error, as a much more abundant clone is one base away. The CDR3 DNA reads TGTGCCAGCAATATAGGGGGGGGCTACAATGAGCAGTTCTTC. Residues: CASNIGGGYNEQFF. J is TRBJ2-1 and V is TRBV14, with a weak D call TRBD2 (7 bases). V was shortened by 7 bases and J by 3 bases, with 13 bases between the two germline ends. The CDR3 has 14 amino acids. Looked up from germline, CDR1 is SGHDN and CDR2 is FVKESK. The whole variable domain, remainder taken from reference TRBV14 and TRBJ2-1, is EAGVTQFPSHSVIEKGQTVTLRCDPISGHDNLYWYRRVMGKEIKFLLHFVKESKQDESGMPNNRFLAERTGGTYSTLKVQPAELEDSGVYFCASNIGGGYNEQFFGPGTRLTVL.

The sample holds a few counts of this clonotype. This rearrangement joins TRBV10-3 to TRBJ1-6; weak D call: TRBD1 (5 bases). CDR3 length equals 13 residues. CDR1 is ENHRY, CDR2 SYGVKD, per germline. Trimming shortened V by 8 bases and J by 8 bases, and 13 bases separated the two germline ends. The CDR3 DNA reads TGTGCCATCTCAGGGCAGGGTTATTCACCCCTCCACTTT. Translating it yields CAISGQGYSPLHF.

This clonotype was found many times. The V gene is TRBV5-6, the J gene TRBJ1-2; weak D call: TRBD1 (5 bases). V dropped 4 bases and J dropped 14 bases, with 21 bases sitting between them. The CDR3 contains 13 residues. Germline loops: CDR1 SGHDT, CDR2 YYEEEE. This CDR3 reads CASSKPELRVETF. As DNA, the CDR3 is TGTGCCAGCAGCAAACCCGAACTCAGGGTTGAGACCTTC.

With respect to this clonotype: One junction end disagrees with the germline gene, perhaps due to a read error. This CDR3 is CASSLATSGGTQYF. DNA for the CDR3: TGTGCCAGCAGCTTAGCGACTAGCGGAGGCACGCAGTATTTT. The chain uses TRBV4-1 and TRBJ2-3; 9 bases are a match to TRBD2. CDR3 length equals 14 residues. Germline CDR1 and CDR2: MGHRA and YSYEKL.

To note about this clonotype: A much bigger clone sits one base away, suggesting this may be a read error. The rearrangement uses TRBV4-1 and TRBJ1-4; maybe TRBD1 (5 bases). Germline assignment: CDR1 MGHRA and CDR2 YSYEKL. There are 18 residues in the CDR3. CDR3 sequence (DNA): TGCGCCAGCAGCCAAGAAAGCTCGTGGGACGAGGCTAATGAAAGACTGTTTTTT. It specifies CASSQESSWDEANERLFF.

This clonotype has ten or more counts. CDR3 nucleotides: TGTGCCAGCAGCTTCACCTTAACTAGCGGGGGTTCCAATGAGCAGTTCTTC. Protein: CASSFTLTSGGSNEQFF. The V gene is TRBV7-4, the J gene TRBJ2-1, with 11 bases aligning to TRBD2. Germline V CDR1 and CDR2: SGHVT, SQSDAQ. With V trimmed by 3 bases and J by 6 bases, 10 bases remained unmatched. There are 17 residues in the CDR3.

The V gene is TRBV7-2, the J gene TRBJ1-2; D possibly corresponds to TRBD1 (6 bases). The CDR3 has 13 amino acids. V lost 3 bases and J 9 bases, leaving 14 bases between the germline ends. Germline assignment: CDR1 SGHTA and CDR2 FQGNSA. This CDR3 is CASSFGQNCCYTF. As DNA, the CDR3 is TGTGCCAGCAGCTTCGGACAGAACTGTTGCTACACCTTC.

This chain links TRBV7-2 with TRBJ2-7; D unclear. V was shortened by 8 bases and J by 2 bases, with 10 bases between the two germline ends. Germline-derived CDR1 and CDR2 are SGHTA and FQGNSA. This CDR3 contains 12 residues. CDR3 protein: CASSLSAYEQYF. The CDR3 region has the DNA TGTGCCAGCTCCCTGTCTGCCTACGAGCAGTACTTC.

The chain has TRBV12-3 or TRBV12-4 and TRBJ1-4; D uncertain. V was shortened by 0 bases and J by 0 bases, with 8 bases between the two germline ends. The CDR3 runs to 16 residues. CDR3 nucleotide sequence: TGTGCCAGCAGTTTAGCTTCCCGTTCAACTAATGAAAAACTGTTTTTT. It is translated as CASSLASRSTNEKLFF.

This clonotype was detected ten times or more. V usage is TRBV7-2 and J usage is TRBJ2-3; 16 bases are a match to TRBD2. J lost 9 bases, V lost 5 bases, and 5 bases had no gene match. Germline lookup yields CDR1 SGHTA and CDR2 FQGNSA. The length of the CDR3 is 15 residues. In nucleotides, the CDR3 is TGTGCCAGCAGCCCGGGACTAGCGGGGGGGCCGACGCAGTATTTT. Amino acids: CASSPGLAGGPTQYF.

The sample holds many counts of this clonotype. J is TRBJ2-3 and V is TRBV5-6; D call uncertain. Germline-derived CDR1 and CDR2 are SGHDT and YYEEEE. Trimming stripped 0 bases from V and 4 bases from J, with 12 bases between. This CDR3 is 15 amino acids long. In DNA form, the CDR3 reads TGTGCCAGCAGCTTGGAGCGTCTTTGGGCAGATACGCAGTATTTT. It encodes CASSLERLWADTQYF.

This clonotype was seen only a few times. In DNA, the CDR3 is TGTGCCTGGAGCCGCCAATGGAGGGTAGCGGACCAGTACTTC. Its translation is CAWSRQWRVADQYF. This chain connects TRBV30 to TRBJ2-5, with a tentative D call TRBD2 (6 bases). V was cut by 3 bases and J by 10 bases, with 21 bases left in between. The CDR3 consists of 14 residues. Germline CDR1 is GTSNPN and CDR2 is SVGIG (reference sequence).

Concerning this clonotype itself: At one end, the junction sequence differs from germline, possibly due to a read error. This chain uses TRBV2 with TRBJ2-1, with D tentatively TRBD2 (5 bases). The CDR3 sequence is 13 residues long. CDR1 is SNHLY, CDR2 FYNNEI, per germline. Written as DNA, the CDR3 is TGTGCCAGCAGGAGGACTGGCGGCAATGAGCGGTTCTTC. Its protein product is CASRRTGGNERFF.

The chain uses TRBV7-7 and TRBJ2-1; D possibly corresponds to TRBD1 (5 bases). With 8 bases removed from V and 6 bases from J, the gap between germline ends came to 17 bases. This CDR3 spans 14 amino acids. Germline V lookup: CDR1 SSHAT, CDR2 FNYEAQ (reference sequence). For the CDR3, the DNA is TGTGCCAGCGGCCTAGGACACCCACCCAATGAGCAGTTCTTC. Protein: CASGLGHPPNEQFF.

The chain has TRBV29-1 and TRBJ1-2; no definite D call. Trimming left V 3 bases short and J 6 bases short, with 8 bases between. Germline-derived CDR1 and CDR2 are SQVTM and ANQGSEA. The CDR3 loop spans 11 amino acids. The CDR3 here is CSVDYGHGYTF. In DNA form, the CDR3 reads TGCAGCGTTGATTACGGGCATGGCTACACCTTC.

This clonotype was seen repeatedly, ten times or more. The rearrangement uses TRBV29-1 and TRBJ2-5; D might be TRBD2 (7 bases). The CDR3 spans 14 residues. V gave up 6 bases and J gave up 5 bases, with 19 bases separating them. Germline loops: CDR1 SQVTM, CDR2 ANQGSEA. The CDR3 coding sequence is TGCAGCGTAACCAGGGCGGGGGCGGACGAGACCCAGTACTTC. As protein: CSVTRAGADETQYF.